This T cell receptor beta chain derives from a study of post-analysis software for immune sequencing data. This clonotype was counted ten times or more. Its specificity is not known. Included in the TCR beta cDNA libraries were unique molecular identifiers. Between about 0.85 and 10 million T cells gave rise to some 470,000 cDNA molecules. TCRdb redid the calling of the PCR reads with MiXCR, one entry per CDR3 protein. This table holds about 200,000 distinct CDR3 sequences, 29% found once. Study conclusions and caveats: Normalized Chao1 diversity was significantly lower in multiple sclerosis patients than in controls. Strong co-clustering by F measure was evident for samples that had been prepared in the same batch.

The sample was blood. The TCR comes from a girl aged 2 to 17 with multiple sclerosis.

The CDR3 DNA follows: TGCGCCAGCAGCCAAGGGGGGGTAGGATACGAGCAGTACTTC. Translating gives CASSQGGVGYEQYF. The chain employs TRBV5-1 and TRBJ2-7, with D perhaps matching TRBD2 (7 bases). The V end was cut by 4 bases, the J end by 4 bases, with 15 bases between. The CDR3 is 14 amino acids. Germline values: CDR1 SGHRS, CDR2 YFSETQ.